This T cell receptor beta chain was obtained from a study of OX40 agonist ivuxolimab in advanced cancers. Regarding the study in general: Ivuxolimab was an agonistic, fully human IgG2 monoclonal antibody directed against OX40 (CD134), a costimulatory receptor. Intravenous ivuxolimab was administered to patients every 2 weeks at six dose levels: 0.01, 0.1, 0.3, 1.5, 3 and 10 mg/kg. Of the roughly 52 dose-escalation patients, hepatocellular carcinoma was present in approximately 20, melanoma in around 15, renal cell carcinoma in 9 and head and neck cancer in 9. In the dose-escalation cohort, 75% to 85% of patients were male, and the mean age was around 60 years with a range of roughly 20 to 79. Prior anti-PD-1, anti-PD-L1 or anti-CTLA-4 therapy was permitted, and approximately 41% of dose-escalation patients had received checkpoint inhibitors. Partial responses occurred in three dose-escalation patients: two with cutaneous melanoma and one with hepatocellular carcinoma. Peripheral TCRbeta sequencing aimed to test whether ivuxolimab altered TCR sequence diversity and caused clonal T-cell expansion. The paper covers the monotherapy dose-escalation part of the phase I ivuxolimab trial, which included N of about 51 patients. Here is what the overall study found, with its caveats: In partial responders in the 0.1-3.0 mg/kg groups, normalized peripheral clonal expansion was found to be among the lowest, especially among CD8+ T cells. Low levels of normalized T-cell clonal expansion were also seen in some patients who did not respond. At doses of 0.1 to 3.0 mg/kg, clonal expansion of both CD4+ and CD8+ T cells in blood was seen between baseline and week 6. On average, CD8+ T cells showed more expanded clones than CD4+ T cells after ivuxolimab. The antigen specificity of the peripheral T cells that underwent clonal expansion was not determined.

In regard to this clone: The antigen it recognizes is unknown. No base qualities exist here, and no much larger clone lies one base off it.

The trial excluded patients who had a history of autoimmune disease or were on systemic immunosuppression. Peripheral blood for TCR sequencing was collected from all dose cohorts at baseline, on cycle 4 day 1, and on cycle 7 day 1. The samples were taken from a phase I, first-in-human, multicenter, open-label dose-escalation trial of ivuxolimab. Adults with locally advanced or metastatic melanoma, renal cell, hepatocellular, or head and neck squamous cell carcinoma were enrolled in the trial. Before TCR sequencing, CD4+ T cells and CD8+ T cells from peripheral blood were sorted into separate populations. To sequence the TCRbeta CDR3 region, genomic DNA was isolated from the sorted cells. The immunoSEQ Assay was used to sequence the TCRbeta CDR3 regions. Here the immuneACCESS table is served through TCRdb, limited to in-frame sequences with V and J called. Missing clones are a known gap in these copies; in checked studies unresolved V genes cover under half, and the rest lacks a known reason. Across this sample there are about 70,000 clones, with 75% to 85% seen only once. Jointly, the top ten make up about 5.4% of the sample.

Deletion took 3 bases off V and 7 bases off J, with a span of 14 bases between the germline ends. The CDR3, from cysteine to phenylalanine, totals 15 residues. The read is trimmed to its CDR3 DNA, 45 bases read in frame from base 1. In the germline V gene, CDR1 corresponds to SGHTS and CDR2 to YDEGEE. The input for sequencing was CD4+ or CD8+ T cells sorted from blood, taken in a trial of the OX40 agonist ivuxolimab. The source of this sequence is an adult with an advanced solid tumor such as melanoma, head and neck, liver or kidney cancer. The receptor chain draws on TRBV5-8 and TRBJ1-6, with the D gene too uncertain to name. The CDR3 is CASSSELGSNSPLHF. The nucleotide sequence reads as follows: TGTGCCAGCAGCTCCGAATTAGGGTCAAATTCACCCCTCCACTTT.